This T cell receptor (beta chain) was retrieved from a study of T-cell reconstitution after alpha-beta-depleted transplantation in children. Whole-study findings and limits: A year had passed since transplant, and T-cell counts and diversity by then came mostly from newly produced T cells.

During its preparation, the TCRbeta library received unique molecular identifiers. TCRdb re-derived calls from the PCR reads in MiXCR, one entry per CDR3 protein. The top ten clones hold 30% to 35% of a sample with tens of thousands of distinct CDR3 sequences, 5% to 6.5% of them seen once. Trimming took off 3 bases at V and 7 bases at J, with 9 bases between the two ends. The CDR3 is 13 amino acids. This clonotype was detected ten times or more. As yet, its antigen is unknown. The material was PBMCs, mostly from graft donor cells, obtained 60 days after TCRalphabeta/CD19-depleted stem cell transplant. The TCR originated in a female patient aged 2-10 years who had a stem cell transplant for aplastic anemia, so the T cells may come from the graft donor. The chain is built from TRBV12-3 or TRBV12-4 and TRBJ1-4; D is uncertain. CDR3 in DNA: TGTGCCAGCAGTTTCTGGGTTTCTGAAAAACTGTTTTTT. Protein: CASSFWVSEKLFF.